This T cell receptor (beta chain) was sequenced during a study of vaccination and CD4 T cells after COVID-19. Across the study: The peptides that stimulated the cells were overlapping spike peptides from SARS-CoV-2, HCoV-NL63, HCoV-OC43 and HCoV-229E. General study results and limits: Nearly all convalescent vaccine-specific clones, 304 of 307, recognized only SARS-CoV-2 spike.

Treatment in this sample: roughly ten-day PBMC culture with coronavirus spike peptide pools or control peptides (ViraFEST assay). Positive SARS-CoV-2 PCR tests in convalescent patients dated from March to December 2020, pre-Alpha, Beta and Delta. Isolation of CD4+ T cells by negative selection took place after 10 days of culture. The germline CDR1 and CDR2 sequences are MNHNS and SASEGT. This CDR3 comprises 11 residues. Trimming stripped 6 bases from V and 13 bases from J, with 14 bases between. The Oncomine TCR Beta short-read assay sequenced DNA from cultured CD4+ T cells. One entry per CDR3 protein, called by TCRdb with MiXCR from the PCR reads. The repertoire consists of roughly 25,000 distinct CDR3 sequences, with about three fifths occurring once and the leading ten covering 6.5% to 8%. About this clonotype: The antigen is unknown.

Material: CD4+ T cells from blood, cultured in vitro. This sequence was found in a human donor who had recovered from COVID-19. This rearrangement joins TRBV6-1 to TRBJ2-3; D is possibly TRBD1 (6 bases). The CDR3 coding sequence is TGTGCCAGCAGGGGGGACACGGAGGAGTATTTT. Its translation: CASRGDTEEYF.